This paragraph covers one T cell receptor (beta chain) sequence. Which antigen it targets is not known. Within one base of it there is no much larger clone, and no base qualities were kept. This entry is derived from a study of beta chain features in type 1 diabetes (dated by TCRdb to 2016 to 2019). In the study overall: No differences in mean age, gender distribution, total cell number or subset yield were found between patients and healthy donors. Regulatory and stem cell-like memory subsets were obtained from only 8 patients and roughly 8 healthy donors, while naive and central memory subsets were obtained from all 30 or so donors. In the study, recently diagnosed type 1 diabetes patients and matched healthy donors were compared on the TCRB repertoires of their sorted circulating CD4+ T cell subsets. A total of roughly 100 million sorted cells were examined across all samples, and RNA yield correlated strongly with the number of cells per subset. Study-level results and caveats: Because small numbers of individuals were included in the HLA sub-analyses, any influence of HLA type on TCRB rearrangement was left unresolved. PCR might favor shorter templates, but patient and control samples were amplified and corrected together, so any skew would affect both groups equally. Fewer insertions and more nucleotide deletions at VDJ recombination sites were observed in patients with type 1 diabetes, implying thymic rearrangement abnormalities. Naive, central memory and regulatory TCRB repertoires appeared to be more similar among patients than among healthy donors. Type 1 diabetes patients showed a moderate but significant shortening of TCRB CDR3 length in all four CD4+ subsets. Because cDNA was sequenced instead of genomic DNA, activated cells with high expression could be over-represented, although the groups did not differ in activation or CD3 levels.

From each donor, a single peripheral blood sample of about 116 mL on average was drawn into heparinised tubes. A BD FACSAria II was used to sort naive, central memory, regulatory and stem cell-like memory CD4+ T cells with a panel that included CD45RO, CCR7, CD25, CD127, CD95 and CD27. A purity above 95% was achieved for all sorted populations. PBMCs were isolated immediately by Lymphoprep density gradient centrifugation and stained directly without culture. So that batch effects would be minimized, each experiment stained and sorted samples in pairs, pairing one healthy donor with one patient. All of the isolated RNA was reverse transcribed with the High Capacity cDNA Reverse Transcription Kit, so expressed TCRB transcripts were sequenced. Naive, central memory and regulatory T cell samples underwent deep immunoSEQ sequencing, averaging about 3.57 million total reads per sample. After sorted cells were lysed in RLT buffer, RNA was extracted with DNase-treated RNeasy Micro or Mini kits, with the choice depending on cell number. To prevent cross-contamination, each cell subset was processed individually, whereas patient and healthy donor samples were processed jointly. Using the immunoSEQ multiplex PCR, TCRB sequences were amplified from cDNA into 87-bp fragments spanning the CDR3 region. The amplicons were sequenced using the Illumina HiSeq platform. Processing in the source paper ran as follows. PCR bias was corrected computationally using synthetic template baselines, and reads within Hamming distance 2 were collapsed, with unmergeable singletons discarded. Reads were aligned against IMGT to assign V, D and J genes, CDR3 length and insertions or deletions at six rearrangement sites. Clonotype counts were normalized to sorted cell number within each subset before computing true diversity and Gini coefficients with the tcR R package. The overlap coefficient, calculated on TCRB nucleotide sequences, was used to measure repertoire sharing. As a proxy for the pre-selection repertoire, out-of-frame TCRB sequences from naive cells were analyzed. TCRdb took this table from immuneACCESS and kept in-frame rearrangements with V and J called. Such tables lack part of the clones; where checked against another copy, unresolved V genes explain under half of the gap, and the rest is unexplained. V, J and clone size are taken as reported in that table, and D and trimming were inferred from the DNA itself. This sample gives under 450,000 clones in total; about 15% of them show up just once. Clones ranked in the top ten supply approximately 0.038% of the sample.

This TCR derives from a young man in good health. The material sequenced was naive CD4+ T cells from blood. The cell subset or site label, read with the paper, signifies: true naive CD4+ T cells.

The nucleotide sequence reads TGTGCCACCAGCAGAGATCGTGGCAGGGTTTACGAAAAACTGTTTTTT. It encodes CATSRDRGRVYEKLFF. The chain is encoded by TRBV15 joined to TRBJ1-4; tentative D gene TRBD1, with 5 bases matching. V lost 0 bases and J lost 8 bases; the stretch between them is 16 bases long. The germline V gene (reference sequence) supplies CDR1 LNHNV and CDR2 YYDKDF. The CDR3 goes from the cysteine to the phenylalanine over 16 residues. Solely the CDR3 DNA is kept, with 48 bases framed from the first base.